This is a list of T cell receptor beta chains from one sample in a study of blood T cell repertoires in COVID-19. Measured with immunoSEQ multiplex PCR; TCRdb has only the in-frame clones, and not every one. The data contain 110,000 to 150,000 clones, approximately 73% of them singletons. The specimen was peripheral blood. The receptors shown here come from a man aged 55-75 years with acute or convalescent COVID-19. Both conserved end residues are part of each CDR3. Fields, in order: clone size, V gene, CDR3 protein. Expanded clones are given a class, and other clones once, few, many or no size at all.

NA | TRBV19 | CASSAGQGANSPLHF
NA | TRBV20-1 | CSASRGLAKNIQYF
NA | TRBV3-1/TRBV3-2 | CASSQDVGTLSYEQYF
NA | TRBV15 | CATSTGTGRTEAFF
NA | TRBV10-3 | CAISGDRDRGSDTQYF
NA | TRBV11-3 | CASSPQGLNTEAFF
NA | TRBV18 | CASSPELNSGNTIYF
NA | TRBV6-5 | CASSPTASSYNEQFF
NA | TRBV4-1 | CASSQDYGDIAGVWTDTQYF
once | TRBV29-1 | CSVAVNTGTGELFF
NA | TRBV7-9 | CASSPGGKTEAFF
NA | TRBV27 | CASSLSGDRGQPQHF
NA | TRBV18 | CASSPLREAGLVTQYF
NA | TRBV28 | CASSGTAGAKNIQYF
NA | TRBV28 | CASSKVLGSSYEQYF
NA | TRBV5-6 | CASSLLLQAQETQYF
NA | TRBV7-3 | CASSLGRSTDTQYF
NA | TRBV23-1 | CASKGGVEQGVYEQYF
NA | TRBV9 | CASSVRDSSTYEQYF
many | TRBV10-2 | CASSEGGAYEQYF
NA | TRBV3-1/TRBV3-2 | CASSQDARASGRALSSYNEQFF
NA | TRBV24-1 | CATSDPQGGLTDTQYF
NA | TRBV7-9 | CASSLALGAGYGYTF
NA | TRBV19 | CASSISRDTYNEQFF
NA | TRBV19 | CASRKGGLWDQPQHF